This TCR beta chain was recorded in a study of technical replicates of blood from a handful of donors. Germline CDR1 reads SEHNR; CDR2 reads FQNEAQ (reference sequence). This CDR3 contains 15 residues. Trimming took 4 bases from V and 3 from J; bases not matched to a gene: 6. Method: immunoSEQ multiplex PCR; TCRdb's copy keeps in-frame clones and lacks some. This table holds 80,000 to 100,000 clones, 95% to 96% found once. The TCR comes from a human donor in good health. The chain links TRBV7-9 to TRBJ2-7, with TRBD1 matching 10 bases. The sequenced material came from T cells isolated from PBMCs. The CDR3 protein is CASSSNDRGLYEQYF. The CDR3 nucleotides read TGTGCCAGCAGCTCAAATGACAGGGGGCTCTACGAGCAGTACTTC.